This T cell receptor beta chain came from a study of T cell repertoires in cytomegalovirus infection. Overall study findings and caveats: Identification of carriers of CMV plus the relevant HLA was achieved through cumulative public TCR beta family frequency.

For this clonotype: The antigen remains unidentified. The germline gene is not matched at one end of the junction; a read error may be the cause.

This CDR3 comprises 11 residues. The germline CDR1 and CDR2 sequences are SGDLS and YYNGEE. TCRdb independently ran MiXCR on the reads; one entry per CDR3 protein. The sample lists around 900,000 distinct CDR3 sequences, roughly 30% occurring once. The origin of this receptor is a human donor in good health (CMV status not recorded). Some clones in this sample may be carry-over from other donors' samples. The material was cultured CD8+ T cells from PBMCs, obtained from culture after CMV antigen stimulation. The chain combines TRBV9 with TRBJ2-2; D remains ambiguous. CDR3 loop: CARSVTGELFF. The CDR3 region has the DNA TGTGCCAGAAGCGTAACCGGGGAGCTGTTTTTT.